Each of the 23 T cell receptor beta chains below was sequenced from the same sample in a study of blood T cells in healthy people across ages. Primed by a sample-barcoded 5' primer and a J-beta primer mix, a second PCR proceeded for about 7 to 11 cycles. TCRdb independently ran MiXCR on the 5' RACE reads; one entry per CDR3 protein. The top ten hold approximately 32% of the sample, which has hundreds of thousands of distinct CDR3 sequences, 49% seen once. The sample was blood. The receptors come from a woman aged 60 to 75 in good health.

This clonotype was seen more than once but under ten times. The J gene is TRBJ2-5, the V gene TRBV7-3; TRBD1 matches 8 bases. The CDR3 runs 14 residues. V lost 4 bases to trimming and J lost 6 bases; unmatched junction nucleotides: 7. Germline-derived CDR1 and CDR2 are SGHTA and FQGTGA. The CDR3 bases are TGTGCCAGCAGCTCCCGACAGGGGAGTCAGACCCAGTACTTC. Its protein is CASSSRQGSQTQYF.

This clonotype occurred many times. This chain links TRBV29-1 with TRBJ2-5; D is perhaps TRBD1 (6 bases). CDR1 and CDR2 (germline): SQVTM, ANQGSEA. The V and J ends lost 4 bases and 5 bases respectively, with 14 bases between them. CDR3 size: 13 residues. CDR3 in DNA: TGCAGCGTTGGGAGGACAGCAGAGGAGACCCAGTACTTC. As protein: CSVGRTAEETQYF.

The rearrangement links TRBV18 to TRBJ2-5, with TRBD1 matching over 8 bases. With V trimmed by 6 bases and J by 2 bases, 8 bases remained unmatched. Germline V lookup: CDR1 KGHSH, CDR2 LQKENI. This CDR3 has 15 residues. The CDR3 DNA sequence: TGTGCCAGCTCCCAGAGTTGGACAGGGCAAGAGACCCAGTACTTC. This codes for CASSQSWTGQETQYF.

The chain combines TRBV4-1 with TRBJ2-1; 13 bases match TRBD2. J was trimmed by 9 bases and V by 2 bases; bases with no gene match: 4. The CDR3 is made up of 15 amino acids. Germline-derived CDR1 and CDR2 are MGHRA and YSYEKL. The CDR3 loop is CASSQILAGGREQFF. The CDR3 nucleotides are TGCGCCAGCAGCCAAATACTAGCGGGAGGGCGTGAGCAGTTCTTC.

The CDR3 coding sequence is TGTGCCAGCAGCTTAAGTGGGAGGCCCGGGAGCTCCTACAATGAGCAGTACTTC. It codes for CASSLSGRPGSSYNEQYF. The chain couples TRBV7-3 to TRBJ2-1; D may be TRBD2 (6 bases). The J call is uncertain, as TRBJ2-7 better fits the DNA end. Germline CDR1 SGHTA, CDR2 FQGTGA. The CDR3 has 18 amino acids.

This rearrangement joins TRBV6-1 to TRBJ2-1; maybe TRBD2 (6 bases). The V gene lost 5 bases and the J gene lost 2 bases, with 13 bases spanning the gap. The CDR3 is 15 residues long. Germline V gene data show CDR1 as MNHNS and CDR2 as SASEGT. CDR3 residues: CASSKGLATYNEQFF. The CDR3 nucleotides read TGTGCCAGCAGTAAGGGACTCGCTACCTACAATGAGCAGTTCTTC.

This clonotype has just a few counts. V usage is TRBV7-2 and J usage is TRBJ2-7, with 7 bases identical to TRBD1. Germline lookup yields CDR1 SGHTA and CDR2 FQGNSA. The CDR3 contains 13 residues. V dropped 4 bases and J dropped 6; count of bases not matched to a gene: 6. The DNA of the CDR3 is TGTGCCAGCAGCTCAAGACAGGGCGGCGAGCAGTACTTC. This translates into CASSSRQGGEQYF.

V gene TRBV27 combines with J gene TRBJ1-2; D is unclear. CDR3 size: 12 residues. Trimming removed 5 bases at V and 3 bases at J, with 7 bases between. Germline CDR1 is MNHEY and CDR2 is SMNVEV (reference sequence). The CDR3 region is CASSAGDYGYTF. CDR3 nucleotide sequence: TGTGCCAGCAGTGCGGGTGACTATGGCTACACCTTC.

This clonotype was detected a few times. V gene TRBV15 combines with J gene TRBJ2-7; D remains ambiguous. V dropped 2 bases and J dropped 2 bases, with 16 bases sitting between them. From germline, CDR1 is LNHNV and CDR2 YYDKDF (reference sequence). This CDR3 has 16 amino acids. In nucleotides, the CDR3 is TGTGCCACCAGCAGAATCTCCTCCCGAACCCCCTACGAGCAGTACTTC. Translated: CATSRISSRTPYEQYF.

The chain joins TRBV5-1 to TRBJ2-1; possibly TRBD1 for D (6 bases). Judging by the DNA end, TRBJ2-7 fits better; the J call may be wrong. Per the germline V gene, CDR1 is SGHRS and CDR2 is YFSETQ. The CDR3 is 15 amino acids. The CDR3 DNA sequence: TGCGCCAGCAGCGCCGGAGACAGGAACCCCAATGAGCAGTACTTC. As protein: CASSAGDRNPNEQYF.

The chain uses TRBV12-3 or TRBV12-4 and TRBJ2-5; TRBD1 matches at 8 bases. CDR3 size: 14 residues. V lost 7 bases and J lost 5; bases outside the gene matches: 9. CDR3 amino acids: CASTRTGTGETQYF. The CDR3, as DNA: TGTGCCAGCACCAGGACAGGGACGGGGGAGACCCAGTACTTC.

This chain connects TRBV3-1 to TRBJ2-5; TRBD1 matches at 10 bases. The trim removed 8 bases at V and 3 bases at J, leaving 12 bases unmatched. The CDR3 spans 16 residues. From germline, CDR1 is LGHDT and CDR2 YNNKEL (reference sequence). DNA for the CDR3: TGTGCCAGCGCCGACGCCGGGACAGGGGTAAAAGAGACCCAGTACTTC. The encoded protein is CASADAGTGVKETQYF.

This clonotype showed up just once. The chain recombines TRBV12-3 or TRBV12-4 with TRBJ2-3; no firm D call. Trimming stripped 5 bases from V and 1 base from J, with 7 bases between. The CDR3 is 13 amino acids. CDR3 in amino acids: CASSNRGTDTQYF. CDR3 nucleotides: TGTGCCAGCAGTAATCGGGGCACAGATACGCAGTATTTT.

This clonotype has more than one count but fewer than ten. The chain uses TRBV2 and TRBJ2-3, with 11 nucleotides matching TRBD2. The germline CDR1 and CDR2 sequences are SNHLY and FYNNEI. The CDR3 runs to 14 residues. Trimming cost V 1 base and J 12 bases; bases outside gene matches: 6. The CDR3, as DNA: TGTGCCAGCAGTGAAGTGCTAGCGGGAGGATCACAGTATTTT. It is translated as CASSEVLAGGSQYF. The whole variable domain, filled in from reference TRBV2 and TRBJ2-3, reads EPEVTQTPSHQVTQMGQEVILRCVPISNHLYFYWYRQILGQKVEFLVSFYNNEISEKSEIFDDQFSVERPDGSNFTLKIRSTKLEDSAMYFCASSEVLAGGSQYFGPGTRLTVL.

The chain has TRBV29-1 and TRBJ2-4; no clear D gene. Trimming stripped 2 bases from V and 15 bases from J, with 14 bases between. From germline, CDR1 is SQVTM and CDR2 ANQGSEA. The CDR3 has 11 residues. CDR3 sequence (DNA): TGCAGCGTTGAAAGGGCTCACGTACGGTACTTC. It specifies CSVERAHVRYF.

This clonotype has ten or more counts. This rearrangement joins TRBV7-9 to TRBJ2-4, with D possibly matching TRBD2 (5 bases). The V end was cut by 1 base, the J end by 0 bases, with 10 bases between. Germline CDR1 SEHNR, CDR2 FQNEAQ (reference sequence). The CDR3 has 16 amino acids. The CDR3 sequence is CASSLGSGEAKNIQYF. The CDR3 nucleotides are TGTGCCAGCAGCTTAGGTTCCGGGGAAGCCAAAAACATTCAGTACTTC.

The chain carries TRBV5-1 and TRBJ1-2, with no clear D. CDR3 length: 14 amino acids. Germline V gene lookup returns CDR1 SGHRS and CDR2 YFSETQ. V shed 2 bases and J shed 0 bases, with 8 bases lying between them. The chain's CDR3 is CASSFTTANYGYTF. In nucleotides, the CDR3 is TGCGCCAGCAGCTTTACAACAGCTAACTATGGCTACACCTTC.

This clonotype was recorded a few times. The rearrangement joins TRBV29-1 to TRBJ2-1, with a tentative D call TRBD1 (5 bases). Per the germline V gene, CDR1 is SQVTM and CDR2 is ANQGSEA. Between the trimmed V and J ends, which lost 2 bases and 8 bases, there was a span of 10 bases. CDR3 length: 12 amino acids. The CDR3 DNA follows: TGCAGCGTTGAAAGACAGAGCGATGAGCAGTTCTTC. Amino acid sequence: CSVERQSDEQFF.

A note on this clonotype: This may be a read error: a much more frequent sequence differs by one nucleotide. The chain combines TRBV7-9 with TRBJ2-7; the D is unclear. Trimming pared 4 bases from V and 0 bases from J, leaving 4 bases between. The V gene's germline CDR1 is SEHNR and CDR2 FQNEAQ (reference sequence). The CDR3 runs 12 residues. The DNA of the CDR3 is TGTGCCAGCAGCTGGACCTCCTACGAGCAGTACTTC. It translates to CASSWTSYEQYF.

This clonotype was observed a handful of times. The chain has TRBV29-1 and TRBJ2-3; tentative D call: TRBD1 (6 bases). The CDR3 totals 12 residues. Germline V gene data show CDR1 as SQVTM and CDR2 as ANQGSEA. Trimming shortened V by 7 bases and J by 6 bases, and 14 bases separated the two germline ends. CDR3: CSGRTARDTQYF. CDR3 in DNA: TGCAGCGGGCGGACAGCGCGGGATACGCAGTATTTT.

V is TRBV5-6 and J is TRBJ1-2; possible D gene TRBD1, 5 bases. Deletions cut 4 bases from V and 6 bases from J, with 16 bases between. CDR3 size: 14 residues. Germline V gives CDR1 SGHDT, CDR2 YYEEEE. CDR3 coding DNA: TGTGCCAGCAGCACCTCCTCGACAGACCATGGCTACACCTTC. Its translation is CASSTSSTDHGYTF.

The V and J genes are TRBV9 and TRBJ2-3; tentatively, D is TRBD2 (5 bases). This CDR3 is 15 amino acids long. V gave up 3 bases and J gave up 0 bases, with 11 bases separating them. The germline V gene encodes CDR1 SGDLS and CDR2 YYNGEE. Here the CDR3 reads CASSGGAFSTDTQYF. CDR3 in DNA: TGTGCCAGCAGCGGGGGAGCGTTTAGCACAGATACGCAGTATTTT.

The CDR3 region is CASSIAGGTDTQYF. CDR3 in DNA: TGTGCCAGCAGCATTGCAGGGGGCACAGATACGCAGTATTTT. The rearrangement joins TRBV7-9 to TRBJ2-3; D may be TRBD1 (6 bases). This CDR3 is built from 14 residues. The V gene lost 5 bases and the J gene lost 1 base, with 10 bases spanning the gap. Per the germline V gene, CDR1 is SEHNR and CDR2 is FQNEAQ (reference sequence).